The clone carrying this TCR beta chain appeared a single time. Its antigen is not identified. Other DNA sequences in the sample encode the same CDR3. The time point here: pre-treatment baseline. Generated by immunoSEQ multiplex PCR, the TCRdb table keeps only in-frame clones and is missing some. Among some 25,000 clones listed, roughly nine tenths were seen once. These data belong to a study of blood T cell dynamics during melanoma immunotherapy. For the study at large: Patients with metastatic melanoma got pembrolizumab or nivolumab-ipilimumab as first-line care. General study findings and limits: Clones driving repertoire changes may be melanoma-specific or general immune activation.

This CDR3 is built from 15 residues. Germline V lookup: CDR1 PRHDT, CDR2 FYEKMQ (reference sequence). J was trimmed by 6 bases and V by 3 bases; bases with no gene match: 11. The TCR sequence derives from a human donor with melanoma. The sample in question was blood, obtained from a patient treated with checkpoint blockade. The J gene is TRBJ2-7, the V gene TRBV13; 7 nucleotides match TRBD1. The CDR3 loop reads CASSFRDRGPGEQYF. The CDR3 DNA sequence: TGTGCCAGCAGCTTCCGGGATAGGGGGCCGGGCGAGCAGTACTTC.